Detailed here is one T cell receptor beta chain. The junction differs from germline at one of its ends, possibly a read error. The entry originates in a study of tumor and adjacent non-tumor tissue in lung cancer. The template was RNA from unsorted bulk tissue. In germline, CDR1 is SGHAT, CDR2 FQNNGV. CDR3 length equals 15 residues. A modified ARM-PCR protocol with three rounds of nested PCR amplified TCRbeta. TCRdb independently ran MiXCR on the multiplex PCR reads; one entry per CDR3 protein. The sample shows some 120,000 distinct CDR3 sequences, about 66% of them seen only once. The sequenced sample was lung tumor tissue. V and J are TRBV11-2 and TRBJ2-1, with D perhaps being TRBD1 or TRBD2 (6 bases each). The receptor comes from a man aged 30 to 45 with non-small cell lung cancer. In nucleotides, the CDR3 is TGTGCCAGCAGCTTAGTCGGGGGCTTCTACGATGAGCAGTTCTTC. Encoded protein: CASSLVGGFYDEQFF. Filled out from reference TRBV11-2 and TRBJ2-1, the complete variable domain reads EAGVAQSPRYKIIEKRQSVAFWCNPISGHATLYWYQQILGQGPKLLIQFQNNGVVDDSQLPKDRFSAERLKGVDSTLKIQPAKLEDSAVYLCASSLVGGFYDEQFFGPGTRLTVL.